The 20 T cell receptor beta chains below all came from one sample that was sequenced in a study of blood T cell repertoires in COVID-19. Libraries were prepared by immunoSEQ multiplex PCR; TCRdb keeps only in-frame clonotypes and omits some of them. The sample has about 87,000 clones, about 90% seen once. Sequencing used peripheral blood. The receptors here all came from a human donor with acute or convalescent COVID-19. The donor label of this sample is uncertain.

This chain joins TRBV5-4 and TRBJ1-1, with 7 positions matching TRBD1. CDR3 length: 13 amino acids. V was pared by 4 bases and J by 3 bases, with 3 bases of the junction left unmatched. Germline CDR1 is SGHNT and CDR2 is YYREEE (reference sequence). Here the CDR3 reads CASSRDRDTEAFF. In DNA, the CDR3 is TGTGCCAGCAGCAGGGACAGAGACACTGAAGCTTTCTTT.

This clone was seen only a few times. The chain recombines TRBV19 with TRBJ1-5; no clear D. Trimming removed 1 base at V and 1 base at J, with 2 bases between. CDR1 and CDR2 (germline): LNHDA, SQIVND (reference sequence). The CDR3 runs 13 residues. The CDR3 here is CASSIASNQPQHF. For the CDR3, the DNA is TGTGCCAGTAGTATAGCGAGCAATCAGCCCCAGCATTTT. The whole variable domain, remainder taken from reference TRBV19 and TRBJ1-5, is DGGITQSPKYLFRKEGQNVTLSCEQNLNHDAMYWYRQDPGQGLRLIYYSQIVNDFQKGDIAEGYSVSREKKESFPLTVTSAQKNPTAFYLCASSIASNQPQHFGDGTRLSIL.

This rearrangement joins TRBV21-1 to TRBJ1-3. TRBV21-1 is classified as a pseudogene. The CDR3 is 16 residues long. DNA of the CDR3: TGTGCCAGCAGCTCCCGTTGTGAGAGCTCTGGAAACACCATATATTTT. It translates to CASSSRCESSGNTIYF.

This clone appeared a few times. V and J are TRBV3-1 (or the pseudogene TRBV3-2) and TRBJ1-5; D not certain. Germline lookup yields CDR1 LGHDT and CDR2 YNNKEL (reference sequence). V lost 0 bases and J lost 1, with 4 bases in between. The CDR3 loop spans 14 amino acids. DNA for the CDR3: TGTGCCAGCAGCCAAGAGGCCAGCAATCAGCCCCAGCATTTT. Its translation is CASSQEASNQPQHF.

The chain couples TRBV15 to TRBJ2-5; maybe TRBD2 (5 bases). The CDR3 sequence is 17 residues long. CDR1 LNHNV and CDR2 YYDKDF come from the germline V gene (reference sequence). Trimming cost V 0 bases and J 7 bases, with 21 bases left between them. CDR3 protein: CATSRDHPGNPEGTQYF. Written as DNA, the CDR3 is TGTGCCACCAGCAGAGATCATCCGGGAAACCCCGAGGGGACCCAGTACTTC.

The genes are TRBV5-1 and TRBJ2-5, with 9 bases fitting TRBD2. This CDR3 has 17 amino acids. CDR1 is SGHRS, CDR2 YFSETQ, per germline. The ends lost 4 bases at V and 3 bases at J; junction bases unmatched: 13. The DNA of the CDR3 is TGCGCCAGCAGCCGAACCCTAGCGGGGCACCCGGAAGAGACCCAGTACTTC. It translates to CASSRTLAGHPEETQYF.

This chain uses TRBV27 with TRBJ2-7; D perhaps matches TRBD1 (7 bases). V lost 5 bases to trimming and J lost 3 bases, with 14 bases between them. CDR3 length equals 14 residues. CDR1 is MNHEY and CDR2 is SMNVEV in the germline V gene (reference sequence). The CDR3 loop is CASSQGQGGYEQYF. CDR3 DNA: TGTGCCAGCAGTCAAGGTCAGGGGGGCTACGAGCAGTACTTC.

This rearrangement joins TRBV28 to TRBJ1-1; the D is unclear. The CDR3 covers 14 residues. Germline V lookup: CDR1 MDHEN, CDR2 SYDVKM. Trimming shortened V by 4 bases and J by 4 bases, and 13 bases separated the two germline ends. CDR3 DNA sequence: TGTGCCAGCAGTTCGACTGTCCTACCCACTGAAGCTTTCTTT. Translated, it gives CASSSTVLPTEAFF. Variable domain in full (rest from reference TRBV28 and TRBJ1-1): DVKVTQSSRYLVKRTGEKVFLECVQDMDHENMFWYRQDPGLGLRLIYFSYDVKMKEKGDIPEGYSVSREKKERFSLILESASTNQTSMYLCASSSTVLPTEAFFGQGTRLTVV.

The chain couples TRBV6-5 to TRBJ1-6; no clear D. CDR3 length: 13 residues. Trimming shortened V by 6 bases and J by 9 bases, and 12 bases separated the two germline ends. The germline V gene encodes CDR1 MNHEY and CDR2 SVGAGI. CDR3 loop: CASSSHQASPLHF. CDR3 coding DNA: TGTGCCAGCAGCTCCCACCAGGCTTCACCCCTCCACTTT.

The chain employs TRBV10-2 and TRBJ2-3; D gene uncertain. Deletions cut 3 bases from V and 4 bases from J, with 2 bases between. This CDR3 is 11 amino acids long. CDR1 WSHSY and CDR2 SAAADI come from the germline V gene. In DNA form, the CDR3 reads TGCGCCAGCAGTGACGCAGATACGCAGTATTTT. Translation: CASSDADTQYF.

The V and J genes are TRBV28 and TRBJ1-1; D is uncertain. V was cut by 2 bases and J by 11 bases, with 12 bases left in between. This CDR3 comprises 12 residues. In germline, CDR1 is MDHEN, CDR2 SYDVKM. Here the CDR3 reads CASSLRSGSAFF. CDR3 bases: TGTGCCAGCAGTTTAAGATCGGGAAGCGCTTTCTTT. The full variable domain, with the rest looked up from reference TRBV28 and TRBJ1-1, is DVKVTQSSRYLVKRTGEKVFLECVQDMDHENMFWYRQDPGLGLRLIYFSYDVKMKEKGDIPEGYSVSREKKERFSLILESASTNQTSMYLCASSLRSGSAFFGQGTRLTVV.

This clone was seen a single time. The chain employs TRBV7-2 and TRBJ2-7; D perhaps matches TRBD1 (6 bases). The length of the CDR3 is 15 residues. The V gene's germline CDR1 is SGHTA and CDR2 FQGNSA. V shed 4 bases and J shed 1 base, with 14 bases lying between them. The CDR3 DNA sequence: TGTGCCAGCAGCTACGGCATCGACAGGTCCTACGAGCAGTACTTC. This encodes CASSYGIDRSYEQYF.

V usage is TRBV18 and J usage is TRBJ1-1; maybe TRBD1 (5 bases). CDR3 length equals 15 residues. Germline CDR1 reads KGHSH; CDR2 reads LQKENI. V lost 2 bases to trimming and J lost 7 bases, with 17 bases between them. The CDR3 DNA is TGTGCCAGCTCACCAGAATCTCTCAGGGCTAATGAAGCTTTCTTT. It yields the protein CASSPESLRANEAFF.

V and J are TRBV4-1 and TRBJ2-1, with a weak D call TRBD1 (6 bases). V dropped 5 bases and J dropped 1 base, with 15 bases sitting between them. CDR3 size: 16 residues. Germline loops: CDR1 MGHRA, CDR2 YSYEKL. The CDR3 DNA follows: TGCGCCAGCAGCACATACAGGGTAAGGTCCTACAATGAGCAGTTCTTC. It yields the protein CASSTYRVRSYNEQFF.

The chain uses TRBV7-3 and TRBJ2-1, with a possible D match to TRBD2 (5 bases). Trimming cost V 5 bases and J 8 bases, with 16 bases left between them. CDR3 size: 14 residues. The germline V gene encodes CDR1 SGHTA and CDR2 FQGTGA. The CDR3: CASSAGLPWDEQFF. The CDR3 region has the DNA TGTGCCAGCAGCGCGGGCCTCCCCTGGGATGAGCAGTTCTTC. Using reference TRBV7-3 and TRBJ2-1 for the parts outside the CDR3, the full variable domain is GAGVSQTPSNKVTEKGKYVELRCDPISGHTALYWYRQSLGQGPEFLIYFQGTGAADDSGLPNDRFFAVRPEGSVSTLKIQRTERGDSAVYLCASSAGLPWDEQFFGPGTRLTVL.

The chain uses TRBV3-1 (or the pseudogene TRBV3-2) and TRBJ1-2, with TRBD1 identical over 8 bases. V shed 1 base and J 5 bases; nucleotides not matched to a gene: 6. The germline V gene has CDR1 LGHDT and CDR2 YNNKEL (reference sequence). The CDR3 has 15 residues. CDR3 DNA sequence: TGTGCCAGCAGCCAAGCGGACAGGGAGGGATATGGCTACACCTTC. It is translated as CASSQADREGYGYTF.

The chain employs TRBV2 and TRBJ2-3, with D tentatively TRBD2 (5 bases). Germline CDR1 and CDR2: SNHLY and FYNNEI. Trimming shortened V by 6 bases and J by 0 bases, and 13 bases separated the two germline ends. This CDR3 has 15 amino acids. CDR3 region: CASSFRGSSTDTQYF. In DNA, the CDR3 is TGTGCCAGCAGCTTTCGGGGTTCTAGCACAGATACGCAGTATTTT.

This clone was observed once. The V and J genes are TRBV6-5 and TRBJ2-5; 9 bases are shared with TRBD1. V lost 5 bases, J lost 4 bases, and 8 bases stayed unmatched. CDR3 length: 15 amino acids. Germline V gene lookup returns CDR1 MNHEY and CDR2 SVGAGI. CDR3 nucleotide sequence: TGTGCCAGCAGTCAGGGGACAGGGTGGGGAGAGACCCAGTACTTC. Amino acid sequence: CASSQGTGWGETQYF.

The rearrangement uses TRBV5-1 and TRBJ1-2; possible D gene TRBD1, 5 bases. CDR1 is SGHRS and CDR2 is YFSETQ in the germline V gene. This CDR3 has 15 residues. Trimming shortened V by 4 bases and J by 0 bases, and 13 bases separated the two germline ends. CDR3 in amino acids: CASSGGGSANYGYTF. CDR3 bases: TGCGCCAGCAGCGGGGGAGGGTCTGCTAACTATGGCTACACCTTC.

This clone was counted once. The chain carries TRBV6-5 and TRBJ2-1, with TRBD2 matching over 9 bases. CDR1 and CDR2 (germline): MNHEY, SVGAGI. V gave up 2 bases and J gave up 9 bases; unmatched junction bases: 8. CDR3 length equals 15 residues. CDR3 in DNA: TGTGCCAGCAGTTACGACCGGCTAGCGGGGACTGAGCAGTTCTTC. Its protein product is CASSYDRLAGTEQFF.